These 26 T cell receptor beta chains came from one sample sequenced in a study of T-cell memory formation after mild COVID-19 (dated by TCRdb to the early 2020s). Library construction relied on 5' RACE. Data came from an Illumina NovaSeq 6000. TCRdb reran the public reads through fastp at Q25 and MiXCR, keeping productive beta chains. All rows with the same CDR3 protein become a single entry with the most common DNA and genes. This sample comprises about 350,000 distinct CDR3 sequences, roughly 13% of them detected only once. The ten largest clones take up about a fifth of the sample. Sequencing input: PBMCs or a T cell subset sorted from them (not recorded which). The receptors were gathered from a man between 18 and 29 years old who had mild COVID-19 (a few samples of this study predate the infection). The sample titles of this study are shuffled in the database, so cell type and time point are left out; the donor was told from shared clones.

This clonotype was found a few times. One end of the junction does not line up with germline, which may come from a read error. The chain carries TRBV2 and TRBJ2-1, with no clear D. Germline CDR1 and CDR2: SNHLY and FYNNEI. The CDR3 runs 12 residues. Here the CDR3 reads CASREGSGEQFF. The DNA for the CDR3 is TGTGCCAGCAGAGAAGGGTCGGGTGAGCAGTTCTTC.

The sample holds a few counts of this clonotype. The J gene is TRBJ1-6, the V gene TRBV20-1, with 8 bases lining up with TRBD1. V lost 3 bases, J lost 7 bases, and 8 bases stayed unmatched. The CDR3 is 15 residues long. Germline assignment: CDR1 DFQATT and CDR2 SNEGSKA (reference sequence). The CDR3 DNA sequence: TGCAGTGCTAGTTTCCAGGGGGCTGGGAATTCACCCCTCCACTTT. Translating gives CSASFQGAGNSPLHF.

DNA for the CDR3: TGCAGTGTCGCGAGACAGGGCACAGATACGCAGTATTTT. This encodes CSVARQGTDTQYF. The V call is TRBV20-1, the J call TRBJ2-3; possibly TRBD1 for D (6 bases). V dropped 7 bases and J dropped 1 base, with 12 bases sitting between them. Germline values: CDR1 DFQATT, CDR2 SNEGSKA (reference sequence). This CDR3 spans 13 amino acids.

This clonotype has just a few counts. The rearrangement links TRBV29-1 to TRBJ1-1; D unclear. CDR3 length: 13 amino acids. Germline lookup yields CDR1 SQVTM and CDR2 ANQGSEA. V was shortened by 4 bases and J by 0 bases, with 9 bases between the two germline ends. CDR3 sequence: CSVGGILNTEAFF. DNA for the CDR3: TGCAGCGTTGGGGGTATTTTGAACACTGAAGCTTTCTTT.

The chain uses TRBV20-1 and TRBJ2-7; D unresolved. The CDR3 length is 12 residues. Trimming took 0 bases from V and 3 from J, leaving 6 bases between them. The germline V gene encodes CDR1 DFQATT and CDR2 SNEGSKA (reference sequence). The CDR3 DNA sequence: TGCAGTGCTAGAGATTCGGGCTACGAGCAGTACTTC. Translated: CSARDSGYEQYF.

The V and J genes are TRBV27 and TRBJ1-5; 7 bases line up with TRBD1. The V and J ends lost 1 base and 7 bases, in that order; junction bases with no gene match: 7. The germline V gene encodes CDR1 MNHEY and CDR2 SMNVEV (reference sequence). The CDR3 spans 15 residues. The CDR3 spells CASSLYTGVEQPQHF. CDR3 bases: TGTGCCAGCAGTTTATATACAGGGGTCGAACAGCCCCAGCATTTT.

The chain uses TRBV19 and TRBJ1-1; 8 bases map to TRBD1. Germline V gene lookup returns CDR1 LNHDA and CDR2 SQIVND (reference sequence). V shed 4 bases, J shed 8 bases, and the junction held 9 bases outside the gene matches. The CDR3 consists of 14 residues. CDR3 protein: CASSKVGQGAEAFF. CDR3 bases: TGTGCCAGTAGTAAGGTAGGGCAGGGGGCCGAAGCTTTCTTT. The complete variable domain, with remaining parts taken from reference TRBV19 and TRBJ1-1, reads DGGITQSPKYLFRKEGQNVTLSCEQNLNHDAMYWYRQDPGQGLRLIYYSQIVNDFQKGDIAEGYSVSREKKESFPLTVTSAQKNPTAFYLCASSKVGQGAEAFFGQGTRLTVV.

The J gene is TRBJ2-5, the V gene TRBV2; 8 bases line up with TRBD1. The V gene end was trimmed by 6 bases and the J gene end by 5 bases; junction bases not matched to a gene: 11. Germline CDR1 and CDR2: SNHLY and FYNNEI. The CDR3 covers 15 residues. The CDR3 protein is CASSTLTGAGETQYF. For the CDR3, the DNA is TGTGCCAGCAGCACACTGACAGGGGCCGGGGAGACCCAGTACTTC.

The genes are TRBV5-6 and TRBJ1-6, with D hard to call. Trimming removed 0 bases from V and 4 bases from J, with 11 bases in between. The CDR3 sequence is 16 residues long. CDR1 and CDR2 (germline): SGHDT, YYEEEE. This CDR3 reads CASSLGRELYNSPLHF. CDR3 DNA: TGTGCCAGCAGCTTGGGGAGAGAACTTTATAATTCACCCCTCCACTTT.

This clonotype was seen only a few times. The genes are TRBV20-1 and TRBJ1-1; D uncertain. The ends were cut back, 3 bases at V and 0 bases at J, with 5 bases in the middle. CDR3 length equals 12 residues. The germline V gene encodes CDR1 DFQATT and CDR2 SNEGSKA (reference sequence). CDR3 sequence: CSASYLNTEAFF. As DNA, the CDR3 is TGCAGTGCTAGTTATTTGAACACTGAAGCTTTCTTT.

This clonotype has at least ten counts. The chain joins TRBV5-1 to TRBJ1-2, with TRBD1 identical over 10 bases. Per germline, CDR1 SGHRS and CDR2 YFSETQ. This CDR3 has 15 residues. Trimming cost V 2 bases and J 6 bases; bases outside gene matches: 7. The CDR3 region has the DNA TGCGCCAGCAGCTTCGGACAGGGGGAAAGGGATGGCTACACCTTC. Translation gives CASSFGQGERDGYTF.

V gene TRBV9 combines with J gene TRBJ2-5; TRBD2 aligns across 9 bases. V shed 4 bases, J shed 5 bases, and the junction held 15 bases outside the gene matches. CDR3 size: 17 residues. The germline CDR1 and CDR2 sequences are SGDLS and YYNGEE. The CDR3 coding sequence is TGTGCCAGCAGCCCTTCTGGTAGCGGGGGAAGGTGGGAGACCCAGTACTTC. Its protein is CASSPSGSGGRWETQYF.

This chain uses TRBV5-1 with TRBJ2-2; 10 bases match TRBD1. This CDR3 contains 15 residues. The V segment lost 1 base and the J segment 7 bases; nucleotides outside the gene matches: 4. Germline V lookup: CDR1 SGHRS, CDR2 YFSETQ. The CDR3 sequence is CASSLMTGGVGELFF. The CDR3 nucleotides read TGCGCCAGCAGCTTGATGACAGGGGGCGTCGGGGAGCTGTTTTTT.

This clonotype was seen at least ten times. The chain joins TRBV12-3 or TRBV12-4 to TRBJ1-1; D may be TRBD1 (6 bases). V gave up 5 bases and J gave up 6 bases, with 16 bases separating them. This CDR3 has 14 amino acids. This CDR3 reads CASSTLQGSAEAFF. For the CDR3, the DNA is TGTGCCAGCAGTACCCTACAGGGCAGCGCTGAAGCTTTCTTT.

There are a few counts of this clonotype. This rearrangement joins TRBV6-5 to TRBJ1-6; 9 bases map to TRBD1. The CDR3 consists of 14 residues. J lost 8 bases, V lost 7 bases, and 6 bases had no gene match. Germline values: CDR1 MNHEY, CDR2 SVGAGI. DNA of the CDR3: TGTGCCAGCACCTGGACAGGGGAGGATTCACCCCTCCACTTT. Amino acid sequence: CASTWTGEDSPLHF.

This clonotype was picked up a small number of times. The rearrangement uses TRBV7-2 and TRBJ2-7; tentatively, D is TRBD1 (5 bases). V lost 5 bases and J lost 1, with 15 bases in between. This CDR3 region has 15 residues. Germline CDR1 SGHTA, CDR2 FQGNSA. CDR3 DNA: TGTGCCAGCAGCCGGCAGGGTGTAGCATCCTACGAGCAGTACGTC. Its translation is CASSRQGVASYEQYV.

This chain uses TRBV5-6 with TRBJ2-4, with 8 bases identical to TRBD1. The V gene's germline CDR1 is SGHDT and CDR2 YYEEEE. V was clipped by 4 bases and J by 16 bases; unmatched bases: 7. The CDR3 sequence is 11 residues long. DNA of the CDR3: TGTGCCAGCAGCGGGGACAGGCGGACTTACTTC. It encodes CASSGDRRTYF.

The chain carries TRBV11-2 and TRBJ2-3, with D possibly being TRBD1 (6 bases). This CDR3 is built from 16 residues. The germline CDR1 and CDR2 sequences are SGHAT and FQNNGV. V shed 3 bases and J shed 2 bases, with 15 bases lying between them. In nucleotides, the CDR3 is TGTGCCAGCAGCTTTGGACAGAGCCTTCTCACAGATACGCAGTATTTT. It translates to CASSFGQSLLTDTQYF.

The V and J genes are TRBV4-1 and TRBJ1-5; 9 nucleotides line up with TRBD1. V lost 1 base and J lost 4; bases outside the gene matches: 2. The CDR3 is 15 residues long. Germline V gene lookup returns CDR1 MGHRA and CDR2 YSYEKL. As DNA, the CDR3 is TGCGCCAGCAGCCAAGGGGGGACAGGGAATCAGCCCCAGCATTTT. Translating gives CASSQGGTGNQPQHF.

The chain carries TRBV6-6 and TRBJ2-5, with 12 positions matching TRBD2. Germline V gene sequence: CDR1 MNHNY, CDR2 SVGAGI (reference sequence). CDR3 size: 18 residues. V lost 4 bases and J lost 0; bases outside the gene matches: 9. The CDR3 protein is CASSSTGTSGRYQETQYF. The DNA for the CDR3 is TGTGCCAGCAGTTCCACCGGGACTAGCGGGCGCTACCAAGAGACCCAGTACTTC.

This sequence joins TRBV6-2 or TRBV6-3 and TRBJ2-2; the D is unclear. This CDR3 has 15 amino acids. Germline CDR1 reads MNHEY; CDR2 reads SVGEGT. V lost 5 bases, J lost 4 bases, and 14 bases lay in between. CDR3 sequence reads: CASSVLSYSTGELFF. In DNA, the CDR3 is TGTGCCAGCAGTGTACTAAGCTACTCCACCGGGGAGCTGTTTTTT.

This clonotype appeared many times. The V call is TRBV7-3, the J call TRBJ2-3; D is possibly TRBD2 (6 bases). This CDR3 has 13 residues. Germline CDR1 and CDR2: SGHTA and FQGTGA. Trimming took off 6 bases at V and 4 bases at J, with 11 bases between the two ends. The CDR3 nucleotides are TGTGCCAGCAGTTTCCCGGGGGCAGATACGCAGTATTTT. Translating it yields CASSFPGADTQYF.

This clonotype was found many times. This chain joins TRBV12-3 or TRBV12-4 and TRBJ2-7; 10 bases are shared with TRBD2. The CDR3 is made up of 15 amino acids. Trimming removed 2 bases from V and 5 bases from J; junction bases left unmatched: 6. The CDR3 spells CASSLLPGTSDEQYF. The CDR3 coding sequence is TGTGCCAGCAGTTTATTGCCCGGGACTAGCGACGAGCAGTACTTC.

The chain couples TRBV20-1 to TRBJ2-1; D gene unclear. V was shortened by 3 bases and J by 6 bases, with 9 bases between the two germline ends. CDR3 length equals 12 residues. Germline-derived CDR1 and CDR2 are DFQATT and SNEGSKA (reference sequence). Here the CDR3 DNA reads TGCAGTGCTAGTGTCAGTCCCAATGAGCAGTTCTTC. Its protein is CSASVSPNEQFF.

This clonotype was found a few times. The chain has TRBV5-6 and TRBJ2-7; tentative D call: TRBD2 (5 bases). Germline V gives CDR1 SGHDT, CDR2 YYEEEE. The CDR3 contains 15 residues. Trimming removed 0 bases at V and 4 bases at J, with 14 bases between. DNA of the CDR3: TGTGCCAGCAGCTTGGCTCCCAGCGGAGAATACGAGCAGTACTTC. Amino acid sequence: CASSLAPSGEYEQYF.

This clonotype was observed a handful of times. This chain uses TRBV2 with TRBJ2-4, with TRBD2 as a possible D gene (7 bases). CDR1 is SNHLY and CDR2 is FYNNEI in the germline V gene. V shed 6 bases and J shed 9 bases, with 24 bases lying between them. This CDR3 region has 16 residues. Written as DNA, the CDR3 is TGTGCCAGCAGCGCTGAACCGATCCCTCGGGGGGCCATTCAGTACTTC. Translated, it gives CASSAEPIPRGAIQYF. The full variable domain, completed using reference TRBV2 and TRBJ2-4, is EPEVTQTPSHQVTQMGQEVILRCVPISNHLYFYWYRQILGQKVEFLVSFYNNEISEKSEIFDDQFSVERPDGSNFTLKIRSTKLEDSAMYFCASSAEPIPRGAIQYFGAGTRLSVL.